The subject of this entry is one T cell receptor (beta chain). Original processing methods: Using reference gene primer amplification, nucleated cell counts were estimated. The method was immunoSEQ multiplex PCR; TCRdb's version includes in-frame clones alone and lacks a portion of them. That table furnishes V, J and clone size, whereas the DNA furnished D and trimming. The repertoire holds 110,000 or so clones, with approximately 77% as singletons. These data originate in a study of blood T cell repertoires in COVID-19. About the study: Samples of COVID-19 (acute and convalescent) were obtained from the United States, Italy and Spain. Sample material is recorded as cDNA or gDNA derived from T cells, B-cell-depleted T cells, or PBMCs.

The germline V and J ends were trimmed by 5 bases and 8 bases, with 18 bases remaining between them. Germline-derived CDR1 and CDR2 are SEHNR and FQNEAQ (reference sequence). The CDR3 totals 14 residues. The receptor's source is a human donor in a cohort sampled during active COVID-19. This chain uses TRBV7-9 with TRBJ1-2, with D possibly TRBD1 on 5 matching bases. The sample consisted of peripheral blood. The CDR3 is CASSPTGRGGGYTF. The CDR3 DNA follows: TGTGCCAGCAGCCCCACCGGGAGGGGTGGGGGCTACACCTTC.